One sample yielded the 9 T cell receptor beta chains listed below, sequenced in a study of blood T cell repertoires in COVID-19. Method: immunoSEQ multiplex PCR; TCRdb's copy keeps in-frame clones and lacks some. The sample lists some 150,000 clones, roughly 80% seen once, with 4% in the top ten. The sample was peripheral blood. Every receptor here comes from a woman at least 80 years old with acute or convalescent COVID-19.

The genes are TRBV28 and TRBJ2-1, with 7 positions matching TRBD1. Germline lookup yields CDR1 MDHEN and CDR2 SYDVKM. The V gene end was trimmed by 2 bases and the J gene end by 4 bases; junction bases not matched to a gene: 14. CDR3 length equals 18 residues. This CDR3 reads CASSLTLRRDRIYNEQFF. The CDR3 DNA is TGTGCCAGCAGTTTAACCCTGCGACGGGACAGAATATACAATGAGCAGTTCTTC.

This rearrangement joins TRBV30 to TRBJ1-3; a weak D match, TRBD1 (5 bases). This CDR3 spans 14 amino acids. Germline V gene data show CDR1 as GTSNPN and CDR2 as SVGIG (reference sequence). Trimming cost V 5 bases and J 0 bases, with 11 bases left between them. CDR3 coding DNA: TGTGCCTGGGCGAGAGACAGCTCTGGAAACACCATATATTTT. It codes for CAWARDSSGNTIYF.

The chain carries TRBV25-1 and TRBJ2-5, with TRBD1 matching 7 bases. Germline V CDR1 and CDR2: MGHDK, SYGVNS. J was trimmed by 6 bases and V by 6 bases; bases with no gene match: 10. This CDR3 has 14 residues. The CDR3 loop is CASRAPTGVKTQYF. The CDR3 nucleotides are TGTGCCAGCAGGGCCCCCACAGGGGTAAAGACCCAGTACTTC. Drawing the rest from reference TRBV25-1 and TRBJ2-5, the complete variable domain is EADIYQTPRYLVIGTGKKITLECSQTMGHDKMYWYQQDPGMELHLIHYSYGVNSTEKGDLSSESTVSRIRTEHFPLTLESARPSHTSQYLCASRAPTGVKTQYFGPGTRLLVL.

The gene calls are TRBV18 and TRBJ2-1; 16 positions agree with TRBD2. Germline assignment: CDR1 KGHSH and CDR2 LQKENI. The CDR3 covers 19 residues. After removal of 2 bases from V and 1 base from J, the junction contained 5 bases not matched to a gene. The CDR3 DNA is TGTGCCAGCTCACCAAGGGGACTAGCGGGGGGGCGATCCTACAATGAGCAGTTCTTC. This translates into CASSPRGLAGGRSYNEQFF.

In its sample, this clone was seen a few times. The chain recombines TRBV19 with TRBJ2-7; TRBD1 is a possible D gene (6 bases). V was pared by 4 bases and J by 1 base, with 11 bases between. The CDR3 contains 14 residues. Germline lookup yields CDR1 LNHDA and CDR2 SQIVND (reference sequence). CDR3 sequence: CASSRGHTSYEQYF. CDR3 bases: TGTGCCAGTAGTAGGGGACATACATCCTACGAGCAGTACTTC.

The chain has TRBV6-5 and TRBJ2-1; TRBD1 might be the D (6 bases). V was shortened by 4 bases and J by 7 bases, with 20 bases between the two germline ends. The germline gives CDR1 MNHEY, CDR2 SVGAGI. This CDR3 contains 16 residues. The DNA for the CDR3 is TGTGCCAGCAGTTCGAGACCAGGGGTCCCAATGAATGAGCAGTTCTTC. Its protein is CASSSRPGVPMNEQFF.

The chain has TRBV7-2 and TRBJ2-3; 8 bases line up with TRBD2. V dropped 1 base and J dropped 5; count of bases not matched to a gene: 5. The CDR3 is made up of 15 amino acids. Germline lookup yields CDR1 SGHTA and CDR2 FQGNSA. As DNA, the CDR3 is TGTGCCAGCAGCTTAGAAGCGGGAGTTATAGATACGCAGTATTTT. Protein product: CASSLEAGVIDTQYF.

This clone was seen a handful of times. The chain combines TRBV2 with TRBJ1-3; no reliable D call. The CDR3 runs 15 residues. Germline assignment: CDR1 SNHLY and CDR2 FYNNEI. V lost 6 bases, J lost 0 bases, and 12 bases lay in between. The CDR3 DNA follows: TGTGCCAGCAGACCACCATTGCGCTCTGGAAACACCATATATTTT. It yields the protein CASRPPLRSGNTIYF. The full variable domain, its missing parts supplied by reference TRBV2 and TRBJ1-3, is EPEVTQTPSHQVTQMGQEVILRCVPISNHLYFYWYRQILGQKVEFLVSFYNNEISEKSEIFDDQFSVERPDGSNFTLKIRSTKLEDSAMYFCASRPPLRSGNTIYFGEGSWLTVV.

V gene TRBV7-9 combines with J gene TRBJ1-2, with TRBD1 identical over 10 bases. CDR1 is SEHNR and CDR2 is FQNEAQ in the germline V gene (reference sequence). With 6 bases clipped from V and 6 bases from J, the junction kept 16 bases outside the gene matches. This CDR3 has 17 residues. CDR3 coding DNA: TGTGCCAGCAGGCCTGACAGGGGGCGCCCAGTGGAGAATGGCTACACCTTC. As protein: CASRPDRGRPVENGYTF.